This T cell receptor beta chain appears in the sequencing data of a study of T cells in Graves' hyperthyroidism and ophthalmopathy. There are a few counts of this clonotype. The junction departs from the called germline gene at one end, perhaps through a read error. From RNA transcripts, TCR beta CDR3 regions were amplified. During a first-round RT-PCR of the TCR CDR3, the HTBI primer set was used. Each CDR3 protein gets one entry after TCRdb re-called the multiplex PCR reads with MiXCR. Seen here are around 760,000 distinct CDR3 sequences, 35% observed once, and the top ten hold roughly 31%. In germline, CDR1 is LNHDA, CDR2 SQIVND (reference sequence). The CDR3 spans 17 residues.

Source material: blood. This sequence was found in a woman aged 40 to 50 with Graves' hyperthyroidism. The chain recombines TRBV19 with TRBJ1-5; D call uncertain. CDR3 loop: CASRVVGQEIPNQPRHF. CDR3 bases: TGTGCCAGTAGAGTGGTGGGTCAGGAGATACCCAATCAGCCCCGGCATTTT.